The 3 T cell receptor beta chains below all came from one sample that was sequenced in a study of PD-1 blockade in classical Hodgkin lymphoma. Every patient had relapsed following autologous stem cell transplantation, and cohorts differed in brentuximab vedotin exposure. Some clones are missing from TCRdb's copy, which holds only in-frame ones; the method was immunoSEQ multiplex PCR. The sample has 1,500 to 2,500 clones; roughly 79% are singletons. This sample comprised peripheral blood mononuclear cells (PBMCs), obtained at baseline. The receptor source for this set is a human donor with classical Hodgkin lymphoma.

CDR3 residues: CASSAAGPANYGYTF. The DNA for the CDR3 is TGTGCCAGCAGTGCCGCAGGGCCCGCTAACTATGGCTACACCTTC. The V gene is TRBV6-1, the J gene TRBJ1-2, with D maybe TRBD1 (5 bases). The CDR3 length is 15 residues. CDR1 is MNHNS and CDR2 is SASEGT in the germline V gene. The ends were cut back, 4 bases at V and 0 bases at J, with 12 bases in the middle.

This chain connects TRBV13 to TRBJ2-1; TRBD2 agrees at 7 bases. Germline trimming cut 2 bases from V and 3 bases from J; bases unmatched to any gene: 7. Germline values: CDR1 PRHDT, CDR2 FYEKMQ (reference sequence). The CDR3 is made up of 16 amino acids. This chain's CDR3 is CASSLYPRGDYNEQFF. CDR3 in DNA: TGTGCCAGCAGCTTATATCCCCGGGGGGACTACAATGAGCAGTTCTTC.

This rearrangement joins TRBV9 to TRBJ1-6; D is unresolved. This CDR3 region has 14 residues. V was trimmed by 3 bases and J by 10 bases, leaving 14 bases between them. CDR1 SGDLS and CDR2 YYNGEE come from the germline V gene. The chain's CDR3 is CASSAYRAGSPLHF. In DNA form, the CDR3 reads TGTGCCAGCAGCGCCTATAGGGCGGGCTCACCCCTCCACTTT.